The following is a TCR beta chain sequence with its context. Its antigen is not identified. For the second PCR, which ran for roughly 7 to 11 cycles, a sample-barcoded 5' primer and a J-beta primer mix were used. Tags on each cDNA molecule came from a template-switch adaptor with 12 random nucleotides. MiXCR, run by TCRdb on the 5' RACE reads, gives a single entry per CDR3 protein. The table shows 1,300,000 or so distinct CDR3 sequences, with approximately 60% occurring only once. CDR1 is SQVTM, CDR2 ANQGSEA, per germline. The CDR3 consists of 13 residues. V was clipped by 6 bases and J by 7 bases; unmatched bases: 5. This specimen comes from a study of blood T cells in healthy people across ages. Regarding the study as a whole: Possibly, changes in expanded clonotypes were confounded because donor CMV status was unknown. It was held that diversity estimates obtained from one million T cells represented underestimates. Both naive CD4+ cell counts and diversity were greater in long-lived donors than in aged donors.

The TCR was taken from a man between 18 and 35 years old in good health. This chain joins TRBV29-1 and TRBJ2-1; 11 bases fit TRBD2. Sequences were obtained from blood. For the CDR3, the DNA is TGCAGCGTGGCGGGACTAGCGGTTAATGAGCAGTTCTTC. It codes for CSVAGLAVNEQFF.